This T cell receptor (beta chain) was identified during a study of T cells in Graves' hyperthyroidism and ophthalmopathy. The table lists this clonotype with many counts. The antigen is not known. Study observations and caveats: Researchers report that a 13 V-J model separated ophthalmopathy from stable hyperthyroidism.

This CDR3 has 15 amino acids. The V gene end was trimmed by 7 bases and the J gene end by 4 bases; junction bases not matched to a gene: 9. The study defined stable Graves' hyperthyroidism as no ophthalmopathy progression within 18 months. Uncontrolled infection, other autoimmune disease, pregnancy or lactation led to exclusion. The PBMCs were taken from around 10 ml of fresh peripheral blood. TCR beta CDR3 regions were amplified from RNA. TCR CDR3 underwent first-round RT-PCR with the HTBI primer set. From the multiplex PCR reads, TCRdb called clonotypes with MiXCR, one entry per CDR3 protein. Of about 420,000 distinct CDR3 sequences listed, 15% to 19% were seen once; the top ten hold roughly 15%.

This sequence was found in a woman aged 18-29 years with Graves' hyperthyroidism. The sample taken for sequencing was blood. V and J are TRBV12-3 or TRBV12-4 and TRBJ2-3, with 9 bases that match TRBD2. CDR3 loop: CASKKRREGADTQYF. DNA of the CDR3: TGTGCCAGCAAAAAGCGGCGGGAGGGGGCAGATACGCAGTATTTT.